This TCR beta chain originates from a study of T cell responses to AZD1222 COVID-19 vaccine. Whole-study findings and limits: Clonal diversity may have been underestimated in mostly white British donors. Spike-specific TCR breadth rose after two AZD1222 doses, and depth rose as well. Seropositive status at baseline applied to only six AZD1222 recipients.

As to this clone: As yet, its antigen is unknown.

Some clones are missing from TCRdb's copy, which holds only in-frame ones; the method was immunoSEQ multiplex PCR. The sample has roughly 140,000 clones; 80% to 95% are singletons. The germline CDR1 and CDR2 sequences are LGHDT and YNNKEL (reference sequence). This CDR3 spans 14 amino acids. V lost 3 bases, J lost 5 bases, and 14 bases lay in between. The rearrangement links TRBV3-1 (or the pseudogene TRBV3-2) to TRBJ2-7; D gene ambiguous. Sequenced here: peripheral blood, sampled on day 0 of AZD1222 vaccination. The TCR was taken from an adult in good health. Here the CDR3 reads CASSHLGSSHEQYF. The DNA for the CDR3 is TGTGCCAGCAGCCACCTCGGCTCGTCCCACGAGCAGTACTTC.